The 20 T cell receptor beta chains listed next were all sequenced from one sample in a study of beta chain features in type 1 diabetes (dated by TCRdb to the late 2010s). Library construction relied on the immunoSEQ multiplex PCR assay. All of the isolated RNA was reverse transcribed with the High Capacity cDNA Reverse Transcription Kit, so expressed TCRB transcripts were sequenced. The source is immuneACCESS, and TCRdb retained only in-frame sequences with V and J called. Part of the clones is not carried over; for the studies checked, unresolved V genes explain less than half of this, and the remainder is unexplained. This sample holds around 240,000 clones; 55% to 70% were observed only once. 0.053% of the sample belongs to the ten largest clones. Sequencing input: naive CD4+ T cells from blood. What the cell subset or site label conveys for this sample: true naive CD4+ T cells. These TCRs come from a man aged 25-45 years in good health.

The chain carries TRBV7-9 and TRBJ1-1; 7 bases are a match to TRBD1. The CDR3 has 13 residues. The junction had 4 bases not matched to a gene; V was cut back by 6 bases and J by 3 bases. Germline loops: CDR1 SEHNR, CDR2 FQNEAQ (reference sequence). As DNA, the CDR3 is TGTGCCAGCAGTTATACAGGGGACACTGAAGCTTTCTTT. Encoded protein: CASSYTGDTEAFF.

This chain joins TRBV7-9 and TRBJ1-1; no firm D call. Germline V gene data show CDR1 as SEHNR and CDR2 as FQNEAQ (reference sequence). The ends were cut back, 3 bases at V and 1 base at J, with 3 bases in the middle. CDR3 size: 12 residues. The CDR3 reads CASSFGNTEAFF. In nucleotides, the CDR3 is TGTGCCAGCAGCTTTGGGAACACTGAAGCTTTCTTT.

The chain couples TRBV7-2 to TRBJ2-3; 10 bases are shared with TRBD2. The CDR3 contains 15 residues. The V gene's germline CDR1 is SGHTA and CDR2 FQGNSA. With V trimmed by 3 bases and J by 6 bases, 6 bases remained unmatched. The CDR3 DNA reads as TGTGCCAGCAGCTTCCCGGGACTAGCGAGGGATACGCAGTATTTT. Protein: CASSFPGLARDTQYF. The full variable domain, its missing parts supplied by reference TRBV7-2 and TRBJ2-3, is GAGVSQSPSNKVTEKGKDVELRCDPISGHTALYWYRQSLGQGLEFLIYFQGNSAPDKSGLPSDRFSAERTGGSVSTLTIQRTQQEDSAVYLCASSFPGLARDTQYFGPGTRLTVL.

In DNA, the CDR3 is TGTGCCAGCAGTAGCCGGGACTCCGAGACCCAGTACTTC. Its translation: CASSSRDSETQYF. V usage is TRBV28 and J usage is TRBJ2-5, with a tentative D call TRBD2 (6 bases). V was trimmed by 5 bases and J by 5 bases, leaving 12 bases between them. Germline assignment: CDR1 MDHEN and CDR2 SYDVKM. CDR3 length equals 13 residues.

The chain employs TRBV25-1 and TRBJ2-5, with TRBD1 matching 8 bases. Germline V gene data show CDR1 as MGHDK and CDR2 as SYGVNS. J lost 6 bases, V lost 3 bases, and 15 bases had no gene match. The CDR3 is 17 residues long. CDR3 sequence: CASSDGGWGTGWKTQYF. DNA for the CDR3: TGTGCCAGCAGTGATGGTGGTTGGGGGACAGGATGGAAGACCCAGTACTTC.

The chain is built from TRBV29-1 and TRBJ2-1, with D possibly being TRBD2 (5 bases). Germline V lookup: CDR1 SQVTM, CDR2 ANQGSEA. The CDR3 runs 13 residues. Deletions cut 0 bases from V and 15 bases from J, with 18 bases between. CDR3 sequence: CSVEERTSNRLFF. The CDR3 DNA reads TGCAGCGTTGAAGAGAGGACTTCCAACCGGCTGTTCTTC.

This clone was observed a few times. The V call is TRBV30, the J call TRBJ1-1; D is uncertain. In germline, CDR1 is GTSNPN, CDR2 SVGIG (reference sequence). The CDR3 loop spans 14 amino acids. Between the trimmed V and J ends, which lost 3 bases and 1 base, there was a span of 12 bases. The CDR3 nucleotides are TGTGCCTGGAGAAGGGAAACCACGAACACTGAAGCTTTCTTT. It translates to CAWRRETTNTEAFF.

The chain combines TRBV29-1 with TRBJ2-7; D possibly corresponds to TRBD1 (5 bases). From germline, CDR1 is SQVTM and CDR2 ANQGSEA. The CDR3 contains 13 residues. The V end was cut by 4 bases, the J end by 0 bases, with 10 bases between. In DNA, the CDR3 is TGCAGCGTTGGTGGACAAAGCTCCTACGAGCAGTACTTC. Protein product: CSVGGQSSYEQYF.

This rearrangement joins TRBV7-9 to TRBJ2-7; D possibly corresponds to TRBD2 (5 bases). Germline-derived CDR1 and CDR2 are SEHNR and FQNEAQ (reference sequence). CDR3 size: 14 residues. The germline V and J ends were trimmed by 0 bases and 5 bases, with 11 bases remaining between them. This CDR3 reads CASSLAEASDEQYF. The CDR3 DNA reads TGTGCCAGCAGCTTAGCGGAGGCGAGTGACGAGCAGTACTTC.

The chain uses TRBV15 and TRBJ1-2, with no clear D. Trimming removed 0 bases from V and 4 bases from J, with 9 bases in between. Germline loops: CDR1 LNHNV, CDR2 YYDKDF (reference sequence). The CDR3 length is 14 residues. In nucleotides, the CDR3 is TGTGCCACCAGCAGAGATCCGGCGGGCTATGGCTACACCTTC. Translated: CATSRDPAGYGYTF.

The chain recombines TRBV30 with TRBJ2-1, with D unclear. In germline, CDR1 is GTSNPN, CDR2 SVGIG (reference sequence). The CDR3 sequence is 12 residues long. V lost 1 base and J lost 2, with 3 bases in between. For the CDR3, the DNA is TGTGCCTGGAGTGGAGCCTACAATGAGCAGTTCTTC. Its protein is CAWSGAYNEQFF.

The rearrangement links TRBV21-1 to TRBJ1-5. TRBV21-1 is tagged as a pseudogene. CDR3 length: 12 amino acids. The CDR3, as DNA: TGTGCCAGACCGGGGATTAATCAGCCCCAGCATTTT. It codes for CARPGINQPQHF.

The chain combines TRBV7-7 with TRBJ2-3; TRBD2 aligns across 9 bases. The CDR3 spans 13 residues. V shed 1 base, J shed 8 bases, and the junction held 1 base outside the gene matches. The germline V gene has CDR1 SSHAT and CDR2 FNYEAQ (reference sequence). The CDR3 is CASSLGTSATQYF. CDR3 nucleotide sequence: TGTGCCAGCAGCTTAGGGACTAGCGCTACGCAGTATTTT.

This clone appeared a few times. This sequence joins TRBV29-1 and TRBJ2-2; TRBD2 might be the D (6 bases). Trimming shortened V by 6 bases and J by 4 bases, and 6 bases separated the two germline ends. CDR3 length equals 11 residues. CDR1 and CDR2 from the germline V gene are SQVTM and ANQGSEA. DNA of the CDR3: TGCAGCGTGGGGGGCACCGGGGAGCTGTTTTTT. Protein product: CSVGGTGELFF.

This clone showed up just a few times. The chain uses TRBV30 and TRBJ1-1; D gene ambiguous. The CDR3 sequence is 11 residues long. V lost 3 bases, J lost 8 bases, and 10 bases lay in between. Germline V gene data show CDR1 as GTSNPN and CDR2 as SVGIG (reference sequence). The CDR3 spells CAWRIMGEAFF. CDR3 coding DNA: TGTGCCTGGAGAATCATGGGCGAAGCTTTCTTT.

This chain links TRBV7-9 with TRBJ2-1; D is undetermined. The CDR3 is 15 residues long. Trimming took 6 bases from V and 5 from J, leaving 17 bases between them. CDR1 is SEHNR, CDR2 FQNEAQ, per germline (reference sequence). CDR3 region: CASRIAGLYNNEQFF. The CDR3 DNA reads TGTGCCAGCAGGATCGCCGGGCTATACAACAATGAGCAGTTCTTC.

J is TRBJ2-3 and V is TRBV28; D is unresolved. V lost 7 bases to trimming and J lost 1 base, with 15 bases between them. There are 15 residues in the CDR3. Germline CDR1 is MDHEN and CDR2 is SYDVKM. The CDR3 DNA reads as TGTGCCAGCACCCCCCTCGGTAGTGGCACAGATACGCAGTATTTT. Its protein product is CASTPLGSGTDTQYF. The full variable domain, rest sourced from reference TRBV28 and TRBJ2-3, is DVKVTQSSRYLVKRTGEKVFLECVQDMDHENMFWYRQDPGLGLRLIYFSYDVKMKEKGDIPEGYSVSREKKERFSLILESASTNQTSMYLCASTPLGSGTDTQYFGPGTRLTVL.

The V gene is TRBV29-1, the J gene TRBJ2-7, with a weak D call TRBD1 (6 bases). Per the germline V gene, CDR1 is SQVTM and CDR2 is ANQGSEA. CDR3 size: 16 residues. Trimming took 7 bases from V and 2 from J, leaving 24 bases between them. The chain's CDR3 is CSAVFNRASRTYEQYF. The CDR3 DNA reads as TGCAGCGCCGTTTTCAACAGGGCCTCCAGAACCTACGAGCAGTACTTC.

This clone was counted only a few times. The V gene is TRBV5-1, the J gene TRBJ2-4; D not certain. CDR3 size: 14 residues. V lost 0 bases and J lost 1, with 5 bases in between. The V gene's germline CDR1 is SGHRS and CDR2 YFSETQ. The CDR3, as DNA: TGCGCCAGCAGCTTGGATGGGGCCAAAAACATTCAGTACTTC. Translated: CASSLDGAKNIQYF.

This clone was seen only a few times. V and J are TRBV15 and TRBJ2-7, with unresolved D. CDR3 size: 14 residues. Germline V gene data show CDR1 as LNHNV and CDR2 as YYDKDF (reference sequence). The V end was cut by 0 bases, the J end by 5 bases, with 11 bases between. CDR3 DNA sequence: TGTGCCACCAGCAGAGATCGCGGTAGTCACGAGCAGTACTTC. Residues: CATSRDRGSHEQYF. Combining the CDR3 with reference TRBV15 and TRBJ2-7 gives the whole variable domain DAMVIQNPRYQVTQFGKPVTLSCSQTLNHNVMYWYQQKSSQAPKLLFHYYDKDFNNEADTPDNFQSRRPNTSFCFLDIRSPGLGDTAMYLCATSRDRGSHEQYFGPGTRLTVT.